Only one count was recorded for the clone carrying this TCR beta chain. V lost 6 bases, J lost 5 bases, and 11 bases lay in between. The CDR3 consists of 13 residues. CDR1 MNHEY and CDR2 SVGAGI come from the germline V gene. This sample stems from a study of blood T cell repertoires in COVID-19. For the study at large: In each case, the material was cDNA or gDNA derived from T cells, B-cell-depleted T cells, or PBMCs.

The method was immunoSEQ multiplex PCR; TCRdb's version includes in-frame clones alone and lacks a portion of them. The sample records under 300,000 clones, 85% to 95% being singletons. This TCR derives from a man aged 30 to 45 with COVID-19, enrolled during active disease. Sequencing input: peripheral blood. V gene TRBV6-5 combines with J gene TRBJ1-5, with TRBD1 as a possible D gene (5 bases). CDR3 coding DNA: TGTGCCAGCAGGAGACAGCCTGATCAGCCCCAGCATTTT. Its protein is CASRRQPDQPQHF.